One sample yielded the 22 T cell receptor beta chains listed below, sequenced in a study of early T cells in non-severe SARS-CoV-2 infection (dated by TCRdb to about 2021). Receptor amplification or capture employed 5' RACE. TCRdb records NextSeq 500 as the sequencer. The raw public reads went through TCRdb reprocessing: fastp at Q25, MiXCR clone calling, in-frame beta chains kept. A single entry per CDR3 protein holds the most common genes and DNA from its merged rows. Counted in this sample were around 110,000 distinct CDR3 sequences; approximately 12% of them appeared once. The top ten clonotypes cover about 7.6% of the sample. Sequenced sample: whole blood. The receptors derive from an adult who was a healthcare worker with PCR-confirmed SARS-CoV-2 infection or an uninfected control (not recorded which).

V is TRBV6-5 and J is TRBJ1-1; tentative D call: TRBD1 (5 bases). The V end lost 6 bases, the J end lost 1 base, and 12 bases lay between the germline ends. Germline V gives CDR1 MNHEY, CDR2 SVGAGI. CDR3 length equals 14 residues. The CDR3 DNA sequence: TGTGCCAGCAGCCTGGGACTCCAGAACACTGAAGCTTTCTTT. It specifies CASSLGLQNTEAFF.

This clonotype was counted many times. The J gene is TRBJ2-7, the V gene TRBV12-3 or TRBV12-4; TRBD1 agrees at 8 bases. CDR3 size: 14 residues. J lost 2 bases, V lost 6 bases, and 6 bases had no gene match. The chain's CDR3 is CASRSRGQAYEQYF. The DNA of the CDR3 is TGTGCCAGCAGGTCCAGGGGACAGGCCTACGAGCAGTACTTC.

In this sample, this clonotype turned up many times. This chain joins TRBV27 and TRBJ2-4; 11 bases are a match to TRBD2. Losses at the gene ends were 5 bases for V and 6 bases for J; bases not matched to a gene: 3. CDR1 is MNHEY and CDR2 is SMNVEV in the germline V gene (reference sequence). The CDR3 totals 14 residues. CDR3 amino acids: CASSTGTSGNIQYF. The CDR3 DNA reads TGTGCCAGCAGTACGGGGACTAGCGGAAACATTCAGTACTTC.

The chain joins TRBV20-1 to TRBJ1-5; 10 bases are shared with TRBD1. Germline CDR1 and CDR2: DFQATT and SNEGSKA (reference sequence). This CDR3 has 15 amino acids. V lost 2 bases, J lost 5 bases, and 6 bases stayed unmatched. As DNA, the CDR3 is TGCAGTGCTAGAACGACAGGGGGCAGCGATCAGCCCCAGCATTTT. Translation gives CSARTTGGSDQPQHF.

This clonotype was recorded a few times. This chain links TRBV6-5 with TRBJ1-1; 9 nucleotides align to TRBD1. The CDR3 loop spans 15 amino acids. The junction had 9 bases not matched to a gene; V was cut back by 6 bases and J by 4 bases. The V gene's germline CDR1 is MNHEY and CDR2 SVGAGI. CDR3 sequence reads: CASSQIQGAVTEAFF. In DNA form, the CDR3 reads TGTGCCAGCAGCCAAATACAGGGGGCGGTCACTGAAGCTTTCTTT.

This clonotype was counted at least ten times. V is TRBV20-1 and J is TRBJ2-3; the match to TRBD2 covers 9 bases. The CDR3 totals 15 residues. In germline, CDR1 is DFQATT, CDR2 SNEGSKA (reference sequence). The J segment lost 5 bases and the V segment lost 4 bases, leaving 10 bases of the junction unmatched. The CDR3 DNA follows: TGCAGTGCTACCCACCCGCGGGAGGGCCAAGATACGCAGTATTTT. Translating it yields CSATHPREGQDTQYF.

The CDR3 region has the DNA TGTGCCAGCAGTACTCCCGAGGGGGGCAATCAGCCCCAGCATTTT. Protein sequence: CASSTPEGGNQPQHF. The genes are TRBV2 and TRBJ1-5; a possible D gene is TRBD1 (6 bases). The CDR3 runs to 15 residues. Trimming removed 5 bases at V and 2 bases at J, with 13 bases between. Germline V gives CDR1 SNHLY, CDR2 FYNNEI.

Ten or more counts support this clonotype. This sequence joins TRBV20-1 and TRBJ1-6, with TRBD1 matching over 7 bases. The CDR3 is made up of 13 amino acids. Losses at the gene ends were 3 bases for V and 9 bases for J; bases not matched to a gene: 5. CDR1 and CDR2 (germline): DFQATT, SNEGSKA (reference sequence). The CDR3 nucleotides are TGCAGTGCTAGTCGGGACAGCGGTTCACCCCTCCACTTT. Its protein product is CSASRDSGSPLHF.

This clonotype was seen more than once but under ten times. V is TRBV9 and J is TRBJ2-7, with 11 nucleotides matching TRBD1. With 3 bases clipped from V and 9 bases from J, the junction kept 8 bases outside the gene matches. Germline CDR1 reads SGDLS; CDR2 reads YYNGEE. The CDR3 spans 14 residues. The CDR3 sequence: CASSAGDRGSRQYF. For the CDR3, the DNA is TGTGCCAGCAGCGCCGGGGACAGGGGGTCGCGGCAGTACTTC.

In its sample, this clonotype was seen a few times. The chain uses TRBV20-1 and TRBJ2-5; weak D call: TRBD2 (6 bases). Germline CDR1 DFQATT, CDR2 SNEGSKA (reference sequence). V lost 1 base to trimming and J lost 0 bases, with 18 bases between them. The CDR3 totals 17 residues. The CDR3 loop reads CSARGRGTRGYQETQYF. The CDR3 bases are TGCAGTGCTAGAGGGAGGGGTACGCGTGGGTACCAAGAGACCCAGTACTTC.

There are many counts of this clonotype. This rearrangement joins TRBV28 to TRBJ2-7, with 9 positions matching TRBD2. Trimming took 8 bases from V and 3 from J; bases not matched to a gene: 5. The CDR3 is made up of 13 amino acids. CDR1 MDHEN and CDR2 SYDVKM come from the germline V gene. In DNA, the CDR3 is TGTGCCAGCTCCGGGACTAGCTTCTACGAGCAGTACTTC. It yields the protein CASSGTSFYEQYF. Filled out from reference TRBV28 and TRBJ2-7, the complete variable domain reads DVKVTQSSRYLVKRTGEKVFLECVQDMDHENMFWYRQDPGLGLRLIYFSYDVKMKEKGDIPEGYSVSREKKERFSLILESASTNQTSMYLCASSGTSFYEQYFGPGTRLTVT.

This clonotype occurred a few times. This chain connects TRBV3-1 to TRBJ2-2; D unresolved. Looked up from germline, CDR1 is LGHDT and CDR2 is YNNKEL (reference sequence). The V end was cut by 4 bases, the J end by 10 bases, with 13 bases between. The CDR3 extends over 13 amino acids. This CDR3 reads CASSRTATQELFF. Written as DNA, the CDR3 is TGTGCCAGCAGCCGGACGGCGACCCAGGAGCTGTTTTTT. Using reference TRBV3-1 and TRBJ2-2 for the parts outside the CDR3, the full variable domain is DTAVSQTPKYLVTQMGNDKSIKCEQNLGHDTMYWYKQDSKKFLKIMFSYNNKELIINETVPNRFSPKSPDKAHLNLHINSLELGDSAVYFCASSRTATQELFFGEGSRLTVL.

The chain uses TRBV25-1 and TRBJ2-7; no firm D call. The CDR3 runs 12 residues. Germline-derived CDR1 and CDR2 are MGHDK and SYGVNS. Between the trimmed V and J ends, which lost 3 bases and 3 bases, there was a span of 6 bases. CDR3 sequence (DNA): TGTGCCAGCAGTGATTTCGGCTACGAGCAGTACTTC. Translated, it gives CASSDFGYEQYF.

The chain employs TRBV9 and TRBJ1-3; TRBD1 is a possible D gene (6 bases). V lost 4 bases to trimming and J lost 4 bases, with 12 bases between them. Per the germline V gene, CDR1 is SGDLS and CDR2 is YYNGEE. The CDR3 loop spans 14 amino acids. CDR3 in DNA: TGTGCCAGCAGCCCGCCCAGGGGAGGAAACACCATATATTTT. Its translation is CASSPPRGGNTIYF.

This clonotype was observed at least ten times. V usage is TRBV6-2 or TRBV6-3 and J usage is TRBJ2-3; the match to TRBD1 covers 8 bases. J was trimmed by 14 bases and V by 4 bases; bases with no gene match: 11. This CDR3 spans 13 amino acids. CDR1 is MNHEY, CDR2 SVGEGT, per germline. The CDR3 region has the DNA TGTGCCAGCAGTTTCAACCGGACAGGGAGAGGGTATTTT. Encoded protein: CASSFNRTGRGYF.

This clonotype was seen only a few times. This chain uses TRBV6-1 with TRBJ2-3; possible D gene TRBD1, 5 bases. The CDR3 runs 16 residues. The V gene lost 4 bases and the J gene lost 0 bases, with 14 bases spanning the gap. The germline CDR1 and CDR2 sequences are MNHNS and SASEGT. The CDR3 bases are TGTGCCAGCAGTGGCTCTTGGGGCGGCAGCACAGATACGCAGTATTTT. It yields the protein CASSGSWGGSTDTQYF.

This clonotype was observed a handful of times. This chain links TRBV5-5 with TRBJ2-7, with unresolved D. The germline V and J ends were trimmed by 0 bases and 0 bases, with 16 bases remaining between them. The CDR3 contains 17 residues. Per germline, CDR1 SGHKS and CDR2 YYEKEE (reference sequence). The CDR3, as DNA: TGTGCCAGCAGCTTGGAAGGCCAGTCTATATCCTCCTACGAGCAGTACTTC. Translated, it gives CASSLEGQSISSYEQYF.

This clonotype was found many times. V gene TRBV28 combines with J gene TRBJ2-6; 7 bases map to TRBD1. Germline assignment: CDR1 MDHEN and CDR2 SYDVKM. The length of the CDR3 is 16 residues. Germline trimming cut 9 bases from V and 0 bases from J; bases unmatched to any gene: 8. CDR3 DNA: TGTGCCAGTGAGACGGGACAGATCTCTGGGGCCAACGTCCTGACTTTC. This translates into CASETGQISGANVLTF.

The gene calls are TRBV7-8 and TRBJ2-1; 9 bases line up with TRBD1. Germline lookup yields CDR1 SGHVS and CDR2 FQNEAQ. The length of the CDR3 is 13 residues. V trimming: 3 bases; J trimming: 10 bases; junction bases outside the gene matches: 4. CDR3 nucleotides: TGTGCCAGCAGCTTGGGACAGGGAGTCGAGCAGTTCTTC. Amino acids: CASSLGQGVEQFF.

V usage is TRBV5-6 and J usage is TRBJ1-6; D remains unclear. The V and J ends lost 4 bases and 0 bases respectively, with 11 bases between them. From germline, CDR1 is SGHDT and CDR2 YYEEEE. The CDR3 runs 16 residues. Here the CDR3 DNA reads TGTGCCAGCAGCGAGGTTGGCAGCTCCTATAATTCACCCCTCCACTTT. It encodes CASSEVGSSYNSPLHF. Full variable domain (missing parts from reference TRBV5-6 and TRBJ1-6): DAGVTQSPTHLIKTRGQQVTLRCSPKSGHDTVSWYQQALGQGPQFIFQYYEEEERQRGNFPDRFSGHQFPNYSSELNVNALLLGDSALYLCASSEVGSSYNSPLHFGNGTRLTVT.

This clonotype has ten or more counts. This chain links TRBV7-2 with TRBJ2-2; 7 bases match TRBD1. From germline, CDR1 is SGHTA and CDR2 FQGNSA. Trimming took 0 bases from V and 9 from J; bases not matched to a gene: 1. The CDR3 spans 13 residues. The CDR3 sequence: CASSLAGGRELFF. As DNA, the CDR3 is TGTGCCAGCAGCTTAGCAGGGGGCAGGGAGCTGTTTTTT. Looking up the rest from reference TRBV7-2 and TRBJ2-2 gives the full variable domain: GAGVSQSPSNKVTEKGKDVELRCDPISGHTALYWYRQSLGQGLEFLIYFQGNSAPDKSGLPSDRFSAERTGGSVSTLTIQRTQQEDSAVYLCASSLAGGRELFFGEGSRLTVL.

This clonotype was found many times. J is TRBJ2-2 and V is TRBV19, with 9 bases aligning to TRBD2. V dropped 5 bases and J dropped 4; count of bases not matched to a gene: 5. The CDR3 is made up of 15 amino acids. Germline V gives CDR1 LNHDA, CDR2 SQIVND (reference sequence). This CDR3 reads CASSWSGRSTGELFF. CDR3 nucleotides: TGTGCCAGTAGTTGGAGCGGGAGGTCCACCGGGGAGCTGTTTTTT.